Following are 18 T cell receptor beta chains from one sample sequenced in a study of blood T cells in healthy people across ages. The authors ran a second PCR of about 7 to 11 cycles using a sample-barcoded 5' primer and a J-beta primer mix. One entry per CDR3 protein, called by TCRdb with MiXCR from the 5' RACE reads. Of hundreds of thousands of distinct CDR3 sequences listed, 25% are singletons. The sample was also linked to a second study, of T cells of mothers and their children.

Sequencing was carried out using blood. These receptors were collected from a boy between 10 and 17 years old in good health.

This clonotype was observed a handful of times. The rearrangement uses TRBV9 and TRBJ2-5, with 9 bases aligning to TRBD2. Germline V gives CDR1 SGDLS, CDR2 YYNGEE. The CDR3 runs 15 residues. Losses at the gene ends were 3 bases for V and 3 bases for J; bases not matched to a gene: 6. The CDR3 DNA follows: TGTGCCAGCAGCGCCGGGACTAGCAATAAAGAGACCCAGTACTTC. Protein product: CASSAGTSNKETQYF.

This sequence joins TRBV7-8 and TRBJ1-4, with TRBD1 matching 8 bases. Germline values: CDR1 SGHVS, CDR2 FQNEAQ. V lost 1 base, J lost 4 bases, and 2 bases stayed unmatched. The CDR3 sequence is 15 residues long. CDR3 in amino acids: CASSLGQGFNEKLFF. The CDR3 coding sequence is TGTGCCAGCAGCTTAGGACAGGGGTTTAATGAAAAACTGTTTTTT. Drawing the rest from reference TRBV7-8 and TRBJ1-4, the complete variable domain is GAGVSQSPRYKVAKRGQDVALRCDPISGHVSLFWYQQALGQGPEFLTYFQNEAQLDKSGLPSDRFFAERPEGSVSTLKIQRTQQEDSAVYLCASSLGQGFNEKLFFGSGTQLSVL.

A few counts support this clonotype. The chain recombines TRBV29-1 with TRBJ2-6, with a tentative D call TRBD1 (5 bases). The V gene's germline CDR1 is SQVTM and CDR2 ANQGSEA. This CDR3 is built from 15 residues. The ends were cut back, 6 bases at V and 2 bases at J, with 14 bases in the middle. The CDR3 region is CSVREDSPGANVLTF. The CDR3 DNA reads TGCAGCGTACGCGAAGACAGTCCTGGGGCCAACGTCCTGACTTTC.

This chain links TRBV2 with TRBJ1-1; D is unresolved. Germline V gene sequence: CDR1 SNHLY, CDR2 FYNNEI. The CDR3 totals 12 residues. The V end lost 3 bases, the J end lost 7 bases, and 9 bases lay between the germline ends. This chain's CDR3 is CASSEVDGEAFF. The CDR3 DNA sequence: TGTGCCAGCAGTGAGGTGGACGGTGAAGCTTTCTTT.

At least ten counts were recorded for this clonotype. The chain employs TRBV6-6 and TRBJ2-1; D perhaps matches TRBD1 (6 bases). Germline V gives CDR1 MNHNY, CDR2 SVGAGI (reference sequence). Trimming shortened V by 6 bases and J by 7 bases, and 10 bases separated the two germline ends. The CDR3 loop spans 12 amino acids. CDR3 nucleotide sequence: TGTGCCAGCAGCTTACAGGGTAATGAGCAGTTCTTC. Encoded protein: CASSLQGNEQFF.

This clonotype has a handful of counts. V is TRBV7-2 and J is TRBJ1-2; a possible D gene is TRBD1 (6 bases). Looked up from germline, CDR1 is SGHTA and CDR2 is FQGNSA. The ends were cut back, 1 base at V and 4 bases at J, with 19 bases in the middle. The CDR3 extends over 17 amino acids. The CDR3: CASSLGRIGGAGYGYTF. The CDR3 bases are TGTGCCAGCAGCTTAGGGCGGATTGGGGGCGCCGGCTATGGCTACACCTTC.

The V call is TRBV20-1, the J call TRBJ2-5, with D perhaps matching TRBD2 (6 bases). The J call may be in error: the DNA end matches TRBJ2-1 better. CDR1 is DFQATT, CDR2 SNEGSKA, per germline (reference sequence). The length of the CDR3 is 11 residues. The CDR3 loop is CSAQEGHEQFF. Written as DNA, the CDR3 is TGCAGTGCTCAGGAGGGACATGAGCAGTTCTTC.

The V and J genes are TRBV6-5 and TRBJ1-2; D is undetermined. The CDR3 consists of 11 residues. Trimming removed 6 bases from V and 8 bases from J, with 10 bases in between. Germline V gives CDR1 MNHEY, CDR2 SVGAGI. The CDR3 is CASRSLGGYTF. CDR3 nucleotide sequence: TGTGCCAGCAGATCTTTAGGCGGCTACACCTTC.

The chain uses TRBV7-2 and TRBJ1-1, with 7 bases matching TRBD1. Unmatched junction bases numbered 6, after V lost 5 bases and J lost 3 bases. The CDR3 covers 14 residues. Germline lookup yields CDR1 SGHTA and CDR2 FQGNSA. Here the CDR3 DNA reads TGTGCCAGCAGCATCGGGACAGCCTACACTGAAGCTTTCTTT. Amino acid sequence: CASSIGTAYTEAFF.

This clonotype was found a few times. One junction end disagrees with the germline gene, perhaps due to a read error. This chain links TRBV7-3 with TRBJ2-1, with 8 nucleotides matching TRBD2. Germline loops: CDR1 SGHTA, CDR2 FQGTGA. The CDR3 totals 15 residues. The CDR3 loop is CACSLSAGGFNEQFF. CDR3 in DNA: TGTGCCTGCAGCTTAAGTGCGGGGGGCTTCAATGAGCAGTTCTTC.

This clonotype was counted a few times. The junction differs from germline at one of its ends, possibly a read error. V gene TRBV19 combines with J gene TRBJ2-5; possibly TRBD2 for D (7 bases). Germline CDR1 and CDR2: LNHDA and SQIVND (reference sequence). The CDR3 has 14 residues. The CDR3 nucleotides are TGTGCCAGTGACGAGGGGGGGATTCAAGGGACCCAGTACTTC. Translation gives CASDEGGIQGTQYF.

The chain uses TRBV4-1 and TRBJ1-2; 7 bases agree with TRBD1. The CDR3 contains 14 residues. V shed 2 bases, J shed 10 bases, and the junction held 10 bases outside the gene matches. Looked up from germline, CDR1 is MGHRA and CDR2 is YSYEKL. In DNA form, the CDR3 reads TGCGCCAGCAGCCAACCCAGACAGGGTCTTTTCTACACCTTC. Its translation is CASSQPRQGLFYTF.

This clonotype has more than one count but fewer than ten. The rearrangement links TRBV29-1 to TRBJ2-7; 7 bases are a match to TRBD1. The CDR3 extends over 13 amino acids. V shed 6 bases and J 4 bases; nucleotides not matched to a gene: 9. Germline V gene sequence: CDR1 SQVTM, CDR2 ANQGSEA. The CDR3 DNA reads as TGCAGCGTCCGAACTGGACAGGCGTACGAGCAGTACTTC. Translating it yields CSVRTGQAYEQYF.

The table lists this clonotype with a few counts. The chain employs TRBV10-2 and TRBJ2-5, with D perhaps matching TRBD1 or TRBD2 (6 bases each). The germline V gene encodes CDR1 WSHSY and CDR2 SAAADI. The CDR3 runs to 16 residues. V gave up 2 bases and J gave up 5 bases, with 18 bases separating them. CDR3 region: CASSEAGQRNAETQYF. In DNA, the CDR3 is TGCGCCAGCAGTGAGGCGGGACAACGAAACGCGGAGACCCAGTACTTC.

The genes are TRBV4-1 and TRBJ2-3; D is ambiguous. The germline gives CDR1 MGHRA, CDR2 YSYEKL. The CDR3 loop spans 14 amino acids. V was pared by 4 bases and J by 3 bases, with 11 bases between. The CDR3: CASSPPTRTDTQYF. As DNA, the CDR3 is TGCGCCAGCAGCCCCCCGACCCGGACAGATACGCAGTATTTT.

The V call is TRBV28, the J call TRBJ2-7, with a tentative D call TRBD1 (5 bases). The tail of the sequence fits TRBJ2-1 better, so the J call may be wrong. The germline CDR1 and CDR2 sequences are MDHEN and SYDVKM. The CDR3 extends over 15 amino acids. The CDR3 spells CASQMYDSTANEQFF. The DNA of the CDR3 is TGTGCCAGCCAAATGTACGACAGTACGGCCAATGAGCAGTTCTTC.

This chain joins TRBV6-5 and TRBJ1-3, with a possible D match to TRBD1 (5 bases). The CDR3 is made up of 16 amino acids. Trimming removed 2 bases from V and 2 bases from J, with 13 bases in between. Looked up from germline, CDR1 is MNHEY and CDR2 is SVGAGI. CDR3 DNA: TGTGCCAGCAGTTACGGTGGCAGGGCCGCTGGAAACACCATATATTTT. Translation: CASSYGGRAAGNTIYF.

The chain uses TRBV3-1 and TRBJ2-7; a possible D gene is TRBD2 (5 bases). Germline V gives CDR1 LGHDT, CDR2 YNNKEL (reference sequence). V gave up 8 bases and J gave up 0 bases, with 14 bases separating them. The CDR3 has 14 amino acids. The CDR3 DNA sequence: TGTGCCAGCTCCCAATCGACTACCTCCTACGAGCAGTACTTC. Protein sequence: CASSQSTTSYEQYF.